The 14 T cell receptor beta chains given below trace back to one sample, sequenced in a study of TET2 disruption in CD19-targeted CAR T cells. Indicated treatment: autologous CTL019 cells: CD19 CAR with 4-1BB and CD3 zeta domains. Libraries were prepared by immunoSEQ multiplex PCR; TCRdb keeps only in-frame clonotypes and omits some of them. The repertoire table contains approximately 27,000 clones. For these TCRs, the target antigens are not known. Source: CD8- CAR+ T cells sorted from cultured blood T cells, taken for CD19 CAR T cell therapy. As for subset: CD8-negative CAR-positive T cells from the infusion product. The receptors were sampled from a man aged 65 to 85 with chronic lymphocytic leukemia.

Regarding this clone: With the read ending 3 residues before the CDR3 end, the germline J gene is used to fill in that end. The chain uses TRBV12-3 or TRBV12-4 and TRBJ2-5, with 9 bases aligning to TRBD1. CDR3 size: 14 residues. Germline trimming cut 5 bases from V and 5 bases from J; bases unmatched to any gene: 6. The CDR3: CASSTGGRWETQYF. The CDR3 DNA, read in part, is TGTGCCAGCAGTACAGGGGGCCGGTGGGAGACC.

The chain's CDR3 is CSARDQKMGGASYNEQFF. CDR3 DNA, as far as it was read: TGCAGTGCTAGAGATCAAAAGATGGGCGGGGCCTCCTACAATGAG. The chain couples TRBV20-1 to TRBJ2-1, with D possibly being TRBD2 (6 bases). The DNA ends 3 residues before the CDR3 does, and the rest of the CDR3 is filled in from the germline J gene. Per the germline V gene, CDR1 is DFQATT and CDR2 is SNEGSKA (reference sequence). CDR3 size: 18 residues. V was shortened by 0 bases and J by 0 bases, with 18 bases between the two germline ends.

To note about this clone: Read coverage stops 3 residues before the CDR3 terminus; the germline J gene supplies the remainder. The chain employs TRBV7-2 and TRBJ1-2; TRBD1 is a possible D gene (5 bases). This CDR3 has 14 residues. Germline assignment: CDR1 SGHTA and CDR2 FQGNSA. Partial CDR3 DNA: TGTGCCAGCAGCCGGTCAGGGAGCTCCTACGAC. Translated: CASSRSGSSYD. The full-length CDR3 reads as CASSRSGSSYDYTF.

For this clone: The observed sequence ends 3 residues before the CDR3 terminus, with the missing tail filled in from the germline J gene. The chain couples TRBV18 to TRBJ2-7; D perhaps matches TRBD2 (6 bases). Germline V gives CDR1 KGHSH, CDR2 LQKENI. Trimming stripped 3 bases from V and 2 bases from J, with 11 bases between. The CDR3 covers 14 residues. CDR3 DNA, as far as it was read: TGTGCCAGCTCACCCGGGTGGGGGGCCTACGAG. Its translation: CASSPGWGAYE. The full-length CDR3 reads as CASSPGWGAYEQYF.

In regard to this clone: From the germline J gene comes the end of the CDR3, since the read stops 3 residues before it. The chain couples TRBV13 to TRBJ1-2; D gene ambiguous. Germline V gene lookup returns CDR1 PRHDT and CDR2 FYEKMQ (reference sequence). The CDR3 totals 17 residues. The CDR3 bases that were read are TGTGCCAGCAGCTTAGCCCCGGGTCTAGCACTTCCCTACGAC. Translated: CASSLAPGLALPYD. The whole CDR3 protein reads CASSLAPGLALPYDYTF.

The covered CDR3 bases are TGTGCCAGTAGTCCAACCCCCGGCGGGAGCAATCAGCCC. Its protein is CASSPTPGGSNQP. The full CDR3 is CASSPTPGGSNQPQHF. The rearrangement uses TRBV19 and TRBJ1-5; no firm D call. The read stops 3 residues short of the end of the CDR3; the missing end is completed from the germline J gene. This CDR3 spans 16 amino acids. Trimming removed 5 bases from V and 1 base from J, with 15 bases in between. CDR1 and CDR2 from the germline V gene are LNHDA and SQIVND (reference sequence).

As concerns this clone: The read stops 3 residues short of the end of the CDR3; the missing end is completed from the germline J gene. V and J are TRBV15 and TRBJ1-6, with D unclear. Germline V gives CDR1 LNHNV, CDR2 YYDKDF (reference sequence). V was trimmed by 0 bases and J by 6 bases, leaving 18 bases between them. This CDR3 has 18 residues. The CDR3 protein is CATSRDLNVALSNSPLHF. CDR3 DNA (partial): TGTGCCACCAGCAGAGATCTTAACGTGGCACTAAGTAATTCACCC.

On this clone: Sequencing ends 3 residues short of the CDR3 end; the germline J gene provides the rest. V usage is TRBV2 and J usage is TRBJ2-4, with a weak D call TRBD2 (5 bases). The CDR3 runs to 12 residues. CDR1 is SNHLY and CDR2 is FYNNEI in the germline V gene. This chain's CDR3 is CASEPGSYGQYF. CDR3 DNA (partial): TGTGCCAGCGAGCCGGGGAGCTATGGT.

As concerns this clone: From the germline J gene comes the end of the CDR3, since the read stops 3 residues before it. The rearrangement uses TRBV7-2 and TRBJ1-2, with D unresolved. The CDR3 is made up of 11 amino acids. Germline V gene data show CDR1 as SGHTA and CDR2 as FQGNSA. CDR3 sequence: CASSPRYDYTF. Partial CDR3 DNA: TGTGCCAGCAGCCCTAGATACGAC.

For this clone: From the germline J gene comes the end of the CDR3, since the read stops 3 residues before it. This sequence joins TRBV5-1 and TRBJ2-4, with D tentatively TRBD2 (7 bases). The CDR3 sequence is 15 residues long. Per germline, CDR1 SGHRS and CDR2 YFSETQ. The CDR3 bases that were read are TGCGCCAGCAGCTTGACCACTACAGGGAGGGAGACT. It encodes CASSLTTTGRET. Given in full, the CDR3 is CASSLTTTGRETQYF.

As for this clone: The read is 3 residues too short to cover the CDR3 end, so that end is filled in from the germline J gene. Other DNA sequences in the sample encode the same CDR3. V is TRBV14 and J is TRBJ1-2; D is unclear. CDR1 and CDR2 from the germline V gene are SGHDN and FVKESK. V lost 4 bases to trimming and J lost 4 bases, with 16 bases between them. The CDR3 is 15 amino acids. The CDR3 loop reads CASSPKPVRLYGYTF. The CDR3 bases that were read are TGTGCCAGCAGCCCCAAGCCGGTCAGACTCTATGGC.

The CDR3 spells CSVGVVDRSTDTQYF. Partial CDR3 DNA: TGCAGCGTCGGGGTAGTGGACAGGAGCACAGATACG. The chain is built from TRBV29-1 and TRBJ2-3; 7 bases match TRBD1. Read sequence stops 3 residues before the CDR3 end, and the germline J gene provides the missing end. The germline V gene encodes CDR1 SQVTM and CDR2 ANQGSEA. The CDR3 extends over 15 amino acids. Trimming took 6 bases from V and 0 from J; bases not matched to a gene: 9.

Turning to this clone: The read terminates 3 residues before the CDR3 end, so the remaining end is supplied by the germline J gene. The V gene is TRBV5-1, the J gene TRBJ1-4; the match to TRBD1 covers 7 bases. The CDR3 totals 18 residues. Trimming at V came to 4 bases and at J to 3 bases, leaving 15 bases not matched to a gene. Germline CDR1 reads SGHRS; CDR2 reads YFSETQ. Incomplete CDR3 DNA: TGCGCCAGCAGCCGCAGTCGTCCAGGGACAGCCTCTAATGAAAAA. Its translation: CASSRSRPGTASNEK. The whole CDR3 protein is CASSRSRPGTASNEKLFF.

As concerns this clone: Read sequence stops 3 residues before the CDR3 end, and the germline J gene provides the missing end. The chain uses TRBV27 and TRBJ2-3; D gene unclear. Trimming removed 4 bases at V and 1 base at J, with 12 bases between. The germline V gene encodes CDR1 MNHEY and CDR2 SMNVEV (reference sequence). CDR3 size: 15 residues. Incomplete CDR3 DNA: TGTGCCAGCAGTTCCCGTTTGCTACGCACAGATACG. It translates to CASSSRLLRTDT. The full CDR3 protein is CASSSRLLRTDTQYF.